This passage covers 10 T cell receptor beta chains from one sample sequenced in a study of blood T cell repertoires in COVID-19. Clones were sequenced by immunoSEQ multiplex PCR, and TCRdb holds only the in-frame ones, with some missing. The top ten hold about 1.2% of the sample, which has roughly 64,000 clones, 80% to 90% seen once. Material: peripheral blood. The receptors were sampled from a middle-aged man with acute or convalescent COVID-19.

The V and J genes are TRBV3-1 (or the pseudogene TRBV3-2) and TRBJ2-3; 8 bases agree with TRBD2. Germline V lookup: CDR1 LGHDT, CDR2 YNNKEL (reference sequence). There are 18 residues in the CDR3. Trimming cost V 4 bases and J 1 base; bases outside gene matches: 13. The CDR3 DNA sequence: TGTGCCAGCAGCCCCGATGAAGAGTCCGGGGGGGGCACAGATACGCAGTATTTT. Translation gives CASSPDEESGGGTDTQYF.

V and J are TRBV5-6 and TRBJ1-5; no reliable D call. The V gene's germline CDR1 is SGHDT and CDR2 YYEEEE. The CDR3 loop spans 14 amino acids. Trimming pared 0 bases from V and 3 bases from J, leaving 7 bases between. CDR3 in DNA: TGTGCCAGCAGCTTGGGCGAGCTCAATCAGCCCCAGCATTTT. It specifies CASSLGELNQPQHF.

The chain has TRBV5-5 and TRBJ2-3; D gene ambiguous. The CDR3 runs to 12 residues. The V end was cut by 1 base, the J end by 4 bases, with 4 bases between. The germline CDR1 and CDR2 sequences are SGHKS and YYEKEE (reference sequence). The CDR3 region is CASSLLSDTQYF. In DNA, the CDR3 is TGTGCCAGCAGCTTGCTTTCAGATACGCAGTATTTT.

The chain uses TRBV11-3 and TRBJ1-6, with 12 bases identical to TRBD1. The CDR3 spans 15 residues. V lost 5 bases and J lost 7; bases outside the gene matches: 3. In germline, CDR1 is SGHNT, CDR2 YENEEA. CDR3 region: CASSPGQGANSPLHF. The CDR3 DNA reads as TGTGCCAGCAGCCCGGGACAGGGGGCGAATTCACCCCTCCACTTT.

V usage is TRBV9 and J usage is TRBJ1-2; D may be TRBD1 (5 bases). The V gene's germline CDR1 is SGDLS and CDR2 YYNGEE. Deletions cut 4 bases from V and 6 bases from J, with 19 bases between. The CDR3 length is 15 residues. Written as DNA, the CDR3 is TGTGCCAGCAGCACTCCACGACGTGGGGGGGATGGCTACACCTTC. This codes for CASSTPRRGGDGYTF.

V gene TRBV12-5 combines with J gene TRBJ1-2; 7 bases match TRBD1. V shed 2 bases and J 4 bases; nucleotides not matched to a gene: 13. The CDR3 runs 17 residues. CDR1 and CDR2 (germline): LGHNT, FRNRAP. The CDR3 nucleotides are TGTGCTAGTGGTTTGATACAGGGCCCGACAGGGATCTATGGCTACACCTTC. Translated, it gives CASGLIQGPTGIYGYTF.

The CDR3 DNA is TGCGCCAGCAGCTACTCACCGGGACAGGGATCCTACGAGCAGTACTTC. This translates into CASSYSPGQGSYEQYF. The chain carries TRBV4-1 and TRBJ2-7; 9 bases align to TRBD1. Germline values: CDR1 MGHRA, CDR2 YSYEKL. The CDR3 spans 16 residues. Germline trimming cut 5 bases from V and 1 base from J; bases unmatched to any gene: 9.

The J gene is TRBJ1-2, the V gene TRBV2, with D possibly TRBD1 on 5 matching bases. Germline assignment: CDR1 SNHLY and CDR2 FYNNEI. V lost 6 bases, J lost 8 bases, and 10 bases lay in between. The CDR3 spans 11 residues. CDR3 loop: CASRQEWGYTF. The CDR3 DNA sequence: TGTGCCAGCAGACAGGAGTGGGGCTACACCTTC.

This chain joins TRBV5-6 and TRBJ2-7, with 9 bases identical to TRBD1. Trimming cost V 0 bases and J 2 bases; bases outside gene matches: 15. Germline assignment: CDR1 SGHDT and CDR2 YYEEEE. This CDR3 has 19 amino acids. CDR3: CASSLASRGLQGAAYEQYF. The CDR3 DNA sequence: TGTGCCAGCAGCTTGGCATCCCGCGGCCTACAGGGGGCAGCCTACGAGCAGTACTTC.

The chain carries TRBV10-2 and TRBJ1-1, with TRBD1 as a possible D gene (5 bases). The germline V gene encodes CDR1 WSHSY and CDR2 SAAADI. The CDR3 loop spans 14 amino acids. Between the trimmed V and J ends, which lost 3 bases and 6 bases, there was a span of 14 bases. CDR3 DNA: TGCGCCAGCAGTGATCCGGGGGAAGTGGCTGAAGCTTTCTTT. It yields the protein CASSDPGEVAEAFF.